What follows are 22 T cell receptor beta chains derived from one specimen sequenced in a study of a mutant IDH1 vaccine in newly diagnosed glioma. Their antigen targets remain unknown. Data came from immunoSEQ multiplex PCR; TCRdb stores just in-frame clones and leaves some out. The data hold about 40,000 clones, with roughly nine tenths observed a single time. Time point meaning: week 5, during vaccination. Every vaccine dose comprised 300 ug of mutant IDH1 20-mer peptide plus topical imiquimod. This specimen was PBMCs, taken from a glioma patient whose treatment included an IDH1 peptide vaccine. All receptors come from a man aged 45-65 years with glioma.

V and J are TRBV19 and TRBJ2-6; D remains ambiguous. CDR1 is LNHDA, CDR2 SQIVND, per germline (reference sequence). The V end was cut by 7 bases, the J end by 4 bases, with 11 bases between. There are 14 residues in the CDR3. The CDR3 coding sequence is TGTGCCAGTATGGGCGGACCCGGGGCCAACGTCCTGACTTTC. Protein sequence: CASMGGPGANVLTF.

V gene TRBV6-1 combines with J gene TRBJ1-6, with D perhaps matching TRBD1 (5 bases). This CDR3 has 14 residues. V lost 8 bases, J lost 11 bases, and 19 bases lay in between. Germline assignment: CDR1 MNHNS and CDR2 SASEGT. DNA for the CDR3: TGTGCCAGCCGAGAGGGGTTCCTCACCCCACCCCTCCACTTT. This codes for CASREGFLTPPLHF.

CDR3 residues: CASSQDELAGGGEQFF. CDR3 sequence (DNA): TGCGCCAGCAGCCAAGATGAACTAGCGGGGGGGGGAGAGCAGTTCTTC. V is TRBV4-3 and J is TRBJ2-1, with TRBD2 identical over 13 bases. There are 16 residues in the CDR3. The V gene end was trimmed by 0 bases and the J gene end by 10 bases; junction bases not matched to a gene: 6. CDR1 is LGHNA and CDR2 is YSLEER in the germline V gene.

CDR3 DNA sequence: TGTGCCAGCAGTGAATTCCCCGGACACTACGAGCAGTACTTC. It translates to CASSEFPGHYEQYF. J is TRBJ2-7 and V is TRBV25-1; D may be TRBD1 (5 bases). V lost 1 base and J 3 bases, leaving 10 bases between the germline ends. In germline, CDR1 is MGHDK, CDR2 SYGVNS. CDR3 length equals 14 residues.

The chain employs TRBV7-8 and TRBJ2-7, with 9 bases that match TRBD2. J was trimmed by 0 bases and V by 4 bases; bases with no gene match: 1. The length of the CDR3 is 14 residues. Per the germline V gene, CDR1 is SGHVS and CDR2 is FQNEAQ. Written as DNA, the CDR3 is TGTGCCAGCAGCTGGACTAGCGACTCCTACGAGCAGTACTTC. Amino acid sequence: CASSWTSDSYEQYF.

This clone rates as medium-sized. The chain recombines TRBV7-2 with TRBJ1-5; D is possibly TRBD1 (5 bases). The germline V gene has CDR1 SGHTA and CDR2 FQGNSA. V lost 3 bases, J lost 6 bases, and 15 bases lay in between. This CDR3 contains 15 residues. CDR3 DNA sequence: TGTGCCAGCAGCTTCAGGACATTAGATTCTCAGCCCCAGCATTTT. This gives the protein CASSFRTLDSQPQHF.

This chain uses TRBV5-4 with TRBJ2-7; TRBD2 is a possible D gene (6 bases). The CDR3 consists of 16 residues. The V gene's germline CDR1 is SGHNT and CDR2 YYREEE (reference sequence). Trimming removed 4 bases from V and 4 bases from J, with 21 bases in between. For the CDR3, the DNA is TGTGCCAGCAGCCATACGCGGGGCAGCCTCCCATACGAGCAGTACTTC. This gives the protein CASSHTRGSLPYEQYF. Based on the CDR3 plus reference TRBV5-4 and TRBJ2-7, the full variable domain is ETGVTQSPTHLIKTRGQQVTLRCSSQSGHNTVSWYQQALGQGPQFIFQYYREEENGRGNFPPRFSGLQFPNYSSELNVNALELDDSALYLCASSHTRGSLPYEQYFGPGTRLTVT.

This clone was seen only once. The V gene is TRBV4-3, the J gene TRBJ1-1; D is unclear. CDR1 is LGHNA and CDR2 is YSLEER in the germline V gene. This CDR3 has 13 residues. V shed 4 bases and J shed 1 base, with 7 bases lying between them. Here the CDR3 reads CASSPGTNTEAFF. The CDR3 DNA reads as TGCGCCAGCAGCCCTGGTACGAACACTGAAGCTTTCTTT.

V gene TRBV7-9 combines with J gene TRBJ2-5; 8 bases map to TRBD2. The V gene end was trimmed by 3 bases and the J gene end by 3 bases; junction bases not matched to a gene: 3. Per the germline V gene, CDR1 is SEHNR and CDR2 is FQNEAQ (reference sequence). The CDR3 length is 14 residues. The CDR3 DNA reads as TGTGCCAGCAGCTTTAGCGGGGCCAAAGAGACCCAGTACTTC. This codes for CASSFSGAKETQYF.

The rearrangement uses TRBV7-9 and TRBJ1-3, with D unresolved. Germline V CDR1 and CDR2: SEHNR, FQNEAQ (reference sequence). CDR3 length equals 12 residues. V was shortened by 5 bases and J by 4 bases, with 6 bases between the two germline ends. The CDR3 loop reads CASSPEGNTIYF. The DNA of the CDR3 is TGTGCCAGCAGCCCGGAAGGAAACACCATATATTTT.

The chain is built from TRBV19 and TRBJ1-3, with D perhaps matching TRBD1 (5 bases). Trimming pared 6 bases from V and 4 bases from J, leaving 13 bases between. Looked up from germline, CDR1 is LNHDA and CDR2 is SQIVND (reference sequence). This CDR3 spans 14 amino acids. The CDR3 DNA follows: TGTGCCAGTAGCCCCCGGGGGGACGGAAACACCATATATTTT. Translated: CASSPRGDGNTIYF. Combining the CDR3 with reference TRBV19 and TRBJ1-3 gives the whole variable domain DGGITQSPKYLFRKEGQNVTLSCEQNLNHDAMYWYRQDPGQGLRLIYYSQIVNDFQKGDIAEGYSVSREKKESFPLTVTSAQKNPTAFYLCASSPRGDGNTIYFGEGSWLTVV.

The V and J genes are TRBV29-1 and TRBJ1-2, with a possible D match to TRBD1 (6 bases). The CDR3 is 14 amino acids. V lost 6 bases to trimming and J lost 4 bases, with 18 bases between them. Germline V gives CDR1 SQVTM, CDR2 ANQGSEA. The CDR3 region has the DNA TGCAGCGTGATTTGGGCAGGGGTTCCCTATGGCTACACCTTC. Encoded protein: CSVIWAGVPYGYTF.

This clone appeared a single time. The chain couples TRBV13 to TRBJ1-1; no definite D call. Germline V gives CDR1 PRHDT, CDR2 FYEKMQ (reference sequence). CDR3 length equals 12 residues. Between the trimmed V and J ends, which lost 0 bases and 7 bases, there was a span of 6 bases. CDR3 loop: CASSLGRIEAFF. Here the CDR3 DNA reads TGTGCCAGCAGCTTAGGCCGTATTGAAGCTTTCTTT.

The chain carries TRBV29-1 and TRBJ2-3, with D perhaps TRBD1 (6 bases). Deletions cut 7 bases from V and 7 bases from J, with 18 bases between. The CDR3 spans 13 residues. The germline gives CDR1 SQVTM, CDR2 ANQGSEA. The CDR3 loop is CSAGQSLGNTQYF. As DNA, the CDR3 is TGCAGCGCCGGACAGTCGTTAGGAAATACGCAGTATTTT.

V gene TRBV2 combines with J gene TRBJ1-5; maybe TRBD1 (5 bases). Germline V CDR1 and CDR2: SNHLY, FYNNEI. The V end lost 5 bases, the J end lost 5 bases, and 10 bases lay between the germline ends. The CDR3 has 13 amino acids. CDR3 bases: TGTGCCAGCAGTCGACAGACAGATCAGCCCCAGCATTTT. Protein sequence: CASSRQTDQPQHF.

CDR3 bases: TGTGCCAGTAGGGGGCCCGGGATGGCCAAAAACATTCAGTACTTC. It specifies CASRGPGMAKNIQYF. The rearrangement uses TRBV19 and TRBJ2-4; D may match TRBD1 or TRBD2 (5 bases each). The CDR3 is made up of 15 amino acids. Per germline, CDR1 LNHDA and CDR2 SQIVND (reference sequence). Deletions cut 6 bases from V and 1 base from J, with 13 bases between.

The chain is built from TRBV9 and TRBJ2-3; 9 bases map to TRBD2. V was clipped by 0 bases and J by 6 bases; unmatched bases: 8. The CDR3 loop spans 16 amino acids. CDR1 SGDLS and CDR2 YYNGEE come from the germline V gene. DNA for the CDR3: TGTGCCAGCAGCGTAGTCGGCGGGGGGGCCGTGGATACGCAGTATTTT. Translation: CASSVVGGGAVDTQYF.

This sequence joins TRBV5-5 and TRBJ2-7, with 10 positions matching TRBD2. Per the germline V gene, CDR1 is SGHKS and CDR2 is YYEKEE (reference sequence). V gave up 4 bases and J gave up 4 bases; unmatched junction bases: 8. This CDR3 is built from 15 residues. The CDR3 DNA is TGTGCCAGCAGCCCCCCCGTAGCGGGAGGTTACGAGCAGTACTTC. Its translation is CASSPPVAGGYEQYF. Drawing the rest from reference TRBV5-5 and TRBJ2-7, the complete variable domain is DAGVTQSPTHLIKTRGQQVTLRCSPISGHKSVSWYQQVLGQGPQFIFQYYEKEERGRGNFPDRFSARQFPNYSSELNVNALLLGDSALYLCASSPPVAGGYEQYFGPGTRLTVT.

V and J are TRBV5-1 and TRBJ2-1; TRBD2 matches at 10 bases. V was pared by 4 bases and J by 6 bases, with 4 bases of the junction left unmatched. CDR1 is SGHRS and CDR2 is YFSETQ in the germline V gene. CDR3 length equals 14 residues. The CDR3 is CASSIGTSANEQFF. In DNA, the CDR3 is TGCGCCAGCAGCATAGGGACTAGCGCCAATGAGCAGTTCTTC.

The V and J genes are TRBV6-1 and TRBJ2-1; 10 nucleotides line up with TRBD2. The germline CDR1 and CDR2 sequences are MNHNS and SASEGT. CDR3 size: 15 residues. The J segment lost 7 bases and the V segment lost 6 bases, leaving 9 bases of the junction unmatched. CDR3 protein: CASRDLAGVINEQFF. DNA for the CDR3: TGTGCCAGCAGAGACCTAGCGGGAGTGATTAATGAGCAGTTCTTC.

The genes are TRBV4-1 and TRBJ1-4; unclear D gene. Germline V gene sequence: CDR1 MGHRA, CDR2 YSYEKL. The CDR3 has 14 residues. The germline V and J ends were trimmed by 1 base and 7 bases, with 10 bases remaining between them. The CDR3 loop is CASSQGTAFEKLFF. In DNA form, the CDR3 reads TGCGCCAGCAGCCAAGGGACGGCGTTTGAAAAACTGTTTTTT.

This rearrangement joins TRBV20-1 to TRBJ2-1; D ambiguous. The ends were cut back, 7 bases at V and 3 bases at J, with 7 bases in the middle. CDR3 length: 11 residues. Germline V gene lookup returns CDR1 DFQATT and CDR2 SNEGSKA (reference sequence). The CDR3 reads CSDSYYNEQFF. The CDR3 nucleotides read TGCAGTGACAGTTACTACAATGAGCAGTTCTTC.